The next 7 T cell receptor beta chains were all read from a single sample in a study of identical twins. A single record per CDR3 protein comes from TCRdb applying MiXCR to the 5' RACE reads. The table lists about 240,000 distinct CDR3 sequences, roughly 10% of them singletons. Sequencing was done on a sample of memory T cells sorted from blood. The origin of the receptors is a man in his forties or fifties in good health.

This clonotype was seen at least ten times. The rearrangement links TRBV6-1 to TRBJ1-5; 9 bases fit TRBD1. The CDR3 spans 13 residues. The germline gives CDR1 MNHNS, CDR2 SASEGT. V was pared by 10 bases and J by 5 bases, with 6 bases of the junction left unmatched. The DNA of the CDR3 is TGTGCCACTTCGGGACAGGGCTATCAGCCCCAGCATTTT. Protein: CATSGQGYQPQHF.

This clonotype was observed a few times. This chain uses TRBV4-1 with TRBJ2-3; D is possibly TRBD1 (6 bases). V was shortened by 1 base and J by 5 bases, with 10 bases between the two germline ends. The CDR3 runs 14 residues. Per the germline V gene, CDR1 is MGHRA and CDR2 is YSYEKL. The CDR3 spells CASSQGQVLDTQYF. The CDR3 coding sequence is TGCGCCAGCAGCCAAGGACAGGTATTAGATACGCAGTATTTT.

This clonotype was picked up many times. The gene calls are TRBV20-1 and TRBJ2-5; 9 nucleotides align to TRBD1. Germline CDR1 is DFQATT and CDR2 is SNEGSKA (reference sequence). The CDR3 sequence is 15 residues long. The V and J ends lost 6 bases and 4 bases, in that order; junction bases with no gene match: 12. The CDR3 DNA is TGCAGTGCCGATCCAGGACAGGGGATCGGAGAGACCCAGTACTTC. Translated: CSADPGQGIGETQYF.

This clonotype was observed many times. The V call is TRBV20-1, the J call TRBJ1-6, with TRBD1 matching 8 bases. With V trimmed by 3 bases and J by 7 bases, 14 bases remained unmatched. In germline, CDR1 is DFQATT, CDR2 SNEGSKA (reference sequence). The CDR3 spans 17 residues. In DNA form, the CDR3 reads TGCAGTGCTAGGGCGAGCCAGGGGGCTATTCGGAATTCACCCCTCCACTTT. Protein product: CSARASQGAIRNSPLHF.

This clonotype was observed many times. This chain uses TRBV27 with TRBJ2-3, with D unresolved. Germline values: CDR1 MNHEY, CDR2 SMNVEV (reference sequence). The CDR3 spans 13 residues. V lost 5 bases and J 3 bases, leaving 9 bases between the germline ends. The CDR3, as DNA: TGTGCCAGCAGTCTAACCTGGACAGATACGCAGTATTTT. It codes for CASSLTWTDTQYF.

This clonotype was observed at least ten times. The gene calls are TRBV6-2 or TRBV6-3 and TRBJ2-3; D might be TRBD2 (5 bases). V lost 4 bases, J lost 6 bases, and 11 bases lay in between. Germline CDR1 is MNHEY and CDR2 is SVGEGT. The CDR3 totals 13 residues. DNA of the CDR3: TGTGCCAGCAGTTTCAGCGGTATCGATACGCAGTATTTT. This translates into CASSFSGIDTQYF.

The CDR3: CASSGTGTGDSPLHF. CDR3 DNA sequence: TGCGCCAGCAGCGGAACCGGGACAGGGGATTCACCCCTCCACTTT. The chain is built from TRBV5-1 and TRBJ1-6; 10 bases match TRBD1. This CDR3 is 15 amino acids long. The V gene end was trimmed by 4 bases and the J gene end by 8 bases; junction bases not matched to a gene: 6. Germline CDR1 SGHRS, CDR2 YFSETQ.